This entry lists 8 T cell receptor beta chains sequenced from one sample in a study of T cell repertoires and HLA-DP antigens (dated by TCRdb to about 2018). Antigens for these TCRs are unknown. Library construction relied on the immunoSEQ multiplex PCR assay. Entries here come from immuneACCESS through TCRdb and include only in-frame sequences with V and J called. Some clones fail to appear in such tables; in the studies checked, an unresolved V gene covers under half of the shortfall, and the cause of the remainder is unknown. This sample has about 89,000 clones in its table, and about 89% of those were observed once. The top ten hold 1.7% of the sample. Sequencing was done on a sample of CD4+ T cells from PBMCs. The receptors derive from a man between 50 and 59 years old in good health and CMV-seronegative.

This clone was detected many times. Other nucleotide sequences from this sample produce the same CDR3. The V call is TRBV18, the J call TRBJ2-7; 9 bases align to TRBD1. V lost 3 bases to trimming and J lost 6 bases; unmatched junction nucleotides: 3. The CDR3 extends over 13 amino acids. Germline CDR1 reads KGHSH; CDR2 reads LQKENI. The CDR3 protein is CASSPGQGVEQYF. The DNA for the CDR3 is TGTGCCAGCTCACCGGGACAGGGTGTCGAGCAGTACTTC.

Remarks on this clone: The sample has other DNA sequences that encode this CDR3 too. The CDR3 DNA sequence: TGTGCCAGCACGCGGGAAGGGGTGAACACTGAAGCTTTCTTT. Amino acid sequence: CASTREGVNTEAFF. This chain uses TRBV9 with TRBJ1-1; a possible D gene is TRBD1 (5 bases). This CDR3 has 14 residues. Germline V CDR1 and CDR2: SGDLS, YYNGEE. V shed 6 bases and J shed 0 bases, with 12 bases lying between them.

The genes are TRBV6-1 and TRBJ2-3; 9 nucleotides align to TRBD2. This CDR3 has 14 residues. V lost 4 bases, J lost 4 bases, and 3 bases stayed unmatched. Germline V gene data show CDR1 as MNHNS and CDR2 as SASEGT. This CDR3 is CASSGAGGPDTQYF. The CDR3 DNA reads TGTGCCAGCAGTGGGGCGGGAGGGCCAGATACGCAGTATTTT.

In regard to this clone: This same CDR3 is encoded by further DNA sequences in the sample. V is TRBV7-2 and J is TRBJ2-3, with 12 bases identical to TRBD1. Germline lookup yields CDR1 SGHTA and CDR2 FQGNSA. V was clipped by 4 bases and J by 6 bases; unmatched bases: 2. This CDR3 region has 14 residues. The CDR3 bases are TGTGCCAGCAGCTCCGGGACAGGGGGCGATACGCAGTATTTT. Residues: CASSSGTGGDTQYF.

This clone was observed a single time. V is TRBV2 and J is TRBJ2-2; the D is unclear. The V end was cut by 7 bases, the J end by 1 base, with 10 bases between. CDR1 is SNHLY, CDR2 FYNNEI, per germline. CDR3 length equals 14 residues. The CDR3 protein is CASNPTGNTGELFF. Here the CDR3 DNA reads TGTGCCAGCAACCCTACTGGGAACACCGGGGAGCTGTTTTTT.

V gene TRBV18 combines with J gene TRBJ1-2; possibly TRBD1 for D (6 bases). The CDR3 consists of 14 residues. V dropped 3 bases and J dropped 0 bases, with 8 bases sitting between them. CDR1 KGHSH and CDR2 LQKENI come from the germline V gene. The DNA of the CDR3 is TGTGCCAGCTCACCCGGACAGACTAACTATGGCTACACCTTC. It is translated as CASSPGQTNYGYTF. Looking up the rest from reference TRBV18 and TRBJ1-2 gives the full variable domain: NAGVMQNPRHLVRRRGQEARLRCSPMKGHSHVYWYRQLPEEGLKFMVYLQKENIIDESGMPKERFSAEFPKEGPSILRIQQVVRGDSAAYFCASSPGQTNYGYTFGSGTRLTVV.

The V gene is TRBV7-9, the J gene TRBJ2-3; D may be TRBD1 or TRBD2 (5 bases each). The V and J ends lost 5 bases and 0 bases respectively, with 15 bases between them. The CDR3 sequence is 16 residues long. Germline V CDR1 and CDR2: SEHNR, FQNEAQ (reference sequence). DNA of the CDR3: TGTGCCAGCAGCCCCCGAATCAGGGAGAGCACAGATACGCAGTATTTT. This sequence encodes CASSPRIRESTDTQYF.

This sequence joins TRBV2 and TRBJ1-5, with D hard to call. Looked up from germline, CDR1 is SNHLY and CDR2 is FYNNEI. The length of the CDR3 is 15 residues. The V end was cut by 2 bases, the J end by 6 bases, with 14 bases between. The chain's CDR3 is CASSETSQTGQPQHF. The CDR3 region has the DNA TGTGCCAGCAGTGAAACTTCGCAAACGGGTCAGCCCCAGCATTTT.